What follows are 12 T cell receptor beta chains derived from one specimen sequenced in a study of T-cell reconstitution after alpha-beta-depleted transplantation in children. Preparing the TCRbeta library involved the use of unique molecular identifiers. TCRdb re-derived calls from the PCR reads in MiXCR, one entry per CDR3 protein. Among a few hundred thousand distinct CDR3 sequences listed, about 17% were seen once. The sample here was PBMCs from the stem cell graft donor, taken from the stem cell graft. The receptors were gathered from a human donor who donated a stem cell graft to a child with acute lymphoblastic leukemia.

The gene calls are TRBV12-3 or TRBV12-4 and TRBJ1-1, with D perhaps matching TRBD1 (6 bases). Trimming left V 6 bases short and J 3 bases short, with 11 bases between. The CDR3 is 13 residues long. In DNA, the CDR3 is TGTGCCAGCAGCACAGGGTATTACACTGAAGCTTTCTTT. Translated: CASSTGYYTEAFF.

This clonotype was seen a few times. The chain employs TRBV20-1 and TRBJ2-7; weak D call: TRBD2 (5 bases). Trimming took off 0 bases at V and 2 bases at J, with 23 bases between the two ends. The germline V gene has CDR1 DFQATT and CDR2 SNEGSKA (reference sequence). The CDR3 runs 18 residues. CDR3 bases: TGCAGTGCTAGAGATGTAGAAGGCGGGCCAAACAAGCCCTACGAGCAGTACTTC. Protein: CSARDVEGGPNKPYEQYF.

This chain connects TRBV5-1 to TRBJ2-3, with D unclear. The CDR3 runs to 14 residues. The germline V and J ends were trimmed by 1 base and 2 bases, with 8 bases remaining between them. Germline V gene sequence: CDR1 SGHRS, CDR2 YFSETQ. The CDR3 loop is CASSLLSPTDTQYF. CDR3 in DNA: TGCGCCAGCAGCTTGTTGAGCCCCACAGATACGCAGTATTTT. Combining the CDR3 with reference TRBV5-1 and TRBJ2-3 gives the whole variable domain KAGVTQTPRYLIKTRGQQVTLSCSPISGHRSVSWYQQTPGQGLQFLFEYFSETQRNKGNFPGRFSGRQFSNSRSEMNVSTLELGDSALYLCASSLLSPTDTQYFGPGTRLTVL.

The V call is TRBV20-1, the J call TRBJ2-3, with a weak D call TRBD2 (6 bases). The V gene's germline CDR1 is DFQATT and CDR2 SNEGSKA (reference sequence). Trimming removed 3 bases at V and 2 bases at J, with 15 bases between. The CDR3 consists of 15 residues. The chain's CDR3 is CSASWRVEITDTQYF. The CDR3 DNA sequence: TGCAGTGCTAGTTGGAGGGTGGAAATCACAGATACGCAGTATTTT.

The rearrangement uses TRBV20-1 and TRBJ2-5, with 8 bases matching TRBD2. The CDR3 has 14 residues. Germline-derived CDR1 and CDR2 are DFQATT and SNEGSKA (reference sequence). The V gene end was trimmed by 6 bases and the J gene end by 4 bases; junction bases not matched to a gene: 10. The CDR3 region is CSAGPGGRTETQYF. In DNA form, the CDR3 reads TGCAGTGCGGGGCCGGGCGGGAGGACAGAGACCCAGTACTTC.

This clonotype was detected ten times or more. The chain has TRBV5-6 and TRBJ2-5; the D gene is possibly TRBD1 (5 bases). Germline V CDR1 and CDR2: SGHDT, YYEEEE. The V and J ends lost 3 bases and 5 bases respectively, with 11 bases between them. CDR3 length equals 13 residues. The CDR3 protein is CASSSRDGETQYF. CDR3 DNA sequence: TGTGCCAGCAGCTCCAGGGATGGGGAGACCCAGTACTTC.

The chain recombines TRBV9 with TRBJ2-7; D gene unclear. Trimming removed 3 bases from V and 1 base from J, with 11 bases in between. Germline-derived CDR1 and CDR2 are SGDLS and YYNGEE. The CDR3 runs to 14 residues. The CDR3 DNA reads as TGTGCCAGCAGCGCCCAAAAGTATTCCTACGAGCAGTACTTC. Protein product: CASSAQKYSYEQYF.

This chain joins TRBV20-1 and TRBJ2-1; 10 bases fit TRBD2. Per the germline V gene, CDR1 is DFQATT and CDR2 is SNEGSKA (reference sequence). CDR3 length: 15 amino acids. The V gene end was trimmed by 0 bases and the J gene end by 3 bases; junction bases not matched to a gene: 2. CDR3 region: CSARDLAGVYNEQFF. CDR3 bases: TGCAGTGCTAGAGATCTAGCGGGGGTCTACAATGAGCAGTTCTTC.

The chain has TRBV27 and TRBJ2-1, with D unresolved. The V gene lost 3 bases and the J gene lost 15 bases, with 18 bases spanning the gap. Germline assignment: CDR1 MNHEY and CDR2 SMNVEV (reference sequence). The CDR3 is made up of 13 amino acids. The CDR3 coding sequence is TGTGCCAGCAGTTTCGGTTGGGCCTTACAACCGTTCTTC. Its protein is CASSFGWALQPFF.

The V call is TRBV27, the J call TRBJ2-1, with D perhaps TRBD2 (5 bases). Trimming took 4 bases from V and 0 from J, leaving 13 bases between them. This CDR3 region has 16 residues. Per the germline V gene, CDR1 is MNHEY and CDR2 is SMNVEV (reference sequence). The CDR3 nucleotides are TGTGCCAGCAGTTCCTCCCTCGGGAACTCCTACAATGAGCAGTTCTTC. Protein: CASSSSLGNSYNEQFF.

The rearrangement joins TRBV29-1 to TRBJ2-3; 8 bases map to TRBD2. V dropped 6 bases and J dropped 1; count of bases not matched to a gene: 9. Germline CDR1 and CDR2: SQVTM and ANQGSEA. The CDR3 is 15 amino acids. The CDR3: CSVLSGTRRTDTQYF. CDR3 nucleotides: TGCAGCGTGCTTTCCGGGACTAGACGCACAGATACGCAGTATTTT.

In this sample, this clonotype turned up a few times. CDR3 nucleotides: TGCAGTCCCGGGACTAGCGCCTACGAGCAGTACTTC. It translates to CSPGTSAYEQYF. V and J are TRBV20-1 and TRBJ2-7, with 10 nucleotides matching TRBD2. CDR1 is DFQATT, CDR2 SNEGSKA, per germline (reference sequence). The trim removed 8 bases at V and 2 bases at J, leaving 3 bases unmatched. The CDR3 covers 12 residues.